This TCR beta chain originates from a study of blood T cell repertoires in COVID-19. Trimming removed 5 bases from V and 4 bases from J; junction bases left unmatched: 7. Germline-derived CDR1 and CDR2 are SGHAT and FQNNGV. CDR3 length: 15 amino acids. Repertoires were generated with immunoSEQ multiplex PCR, while TCRdb's copy carries only in-frame clones and drops some. The sample holds about 310,000 clones, roughly 89% seen once. The sequenced material came from PBMCs or T cells enriched from blood (not recorded which). This TCR was sampled from a woman under 40 who had recovered from COVID-19. The rearrangement links TRBV11-2 to TRBJ2-2; 7 bases map to TRBD1. CDR3 sequence (DNA): TGTGCCAGCAGCGTAAGTGGACAGGTCACCGGGGAGCTGTTTTTT. It translates to CASSVSGQVTGELFF.